The source of this T cell receptor beta chain is a study of OX40 agonist ivuxolimab in advanced cancers. At the level of the study: Prior anti-PD-1, anti-PD-L1 or anti-CTLA-4 therapy did not bar entry, and 30% to 40% had some. General study findings and limits: CD4+ and CD8+ blood T cells expanded clonally by week 6 at 0.1 to 3.0 mg/kg.

Remarks on this clone: What it binds is not known.

Excluded were patients having autoimmune disease history or systemic immunosuppression. Assay: immunoSEQ multiplex PCR; the TCRdb copy retains only in-frame clones and omits some. The table shows some 73,000 clones, with 85% to 90% occurring only once. Material: CD4+ or CD8+ T cells sorted from blood, obtained in a trial of the OX40 agonist ivuxolimab. This receptor was taken from an adult with an advanced solid tumor such as melanoma, head and neck, liver or kidney cancer.

CDR3 sequence (DNA): TGTGCCTCCGCAGGTCGTGATAGCAATCAGCCCCAGCATTTT. This gives the protein CASAGRDSNQPQHF. The chain joins TRBV7-9 to TRBJ1-5, with D uncertain. Germline CDR1 and CDR2: SEHNR and FQNEAQ (reference sequence). The V and J ends lost 11 bases and 0 bases respectively, with 14 bases between them. There are 14 residues in the CDR3.